The 31 T cell receptor beta chains in this list originate from one sample, sequenced in a study of blood T cell repertoires in COVID-19. TCRdb's copy holds only in-frame clones and misses some; the assay was immunoSEQ multiplex PCR. The sample lists 120,000 to 150,000 clones; 87% were seen once. Specimen: peripheral blood. These receptor sequences come from a man aged 45-65 years who had recovered from COVID-19.

J is TRBJ2-1 and V is TRBV3-1 (or the pseudogene TRBV3-2), with 8 bases matching TRBD2. Germline trimming cut 4 bases from V and 14 bases from J; bases unmatched to any gene: 10. The CDR3 has 13 amino acids. Germline V gives CDR1 LGHDT, CDR2 YNNKEL (reference sequence). The CDR3 DNA reads TGTGCCAGCAGCCTTACGGACGGGGGGGCGGAGTTCTTC. Translation gives CASSLTDGGAEFF.

The V gene is TRBV6-2 or TRBV6-3, the J gene TRBJ2-2, with 11 bases matching TRBD2. CDR1 MNHEY and CDR2 SVGEGT come from the germline V gene. J lost 1 base, V lost 5 bases, and 12 bases had no gene match. There are 19 residues in the CDR3. This CDR3 reads CASSHLGVGLAGNTGELFF. The CDR3 DNA is TGTGCCAGCAGTCATCTAGGGGTAGGACTAGCGGGGAACACCGGGGAGCTGTTTTTT.

The CDR3 nucleotides read TGTGCCAGCAGGACCCTGGACAGGGGGATTGGCTACACCTTC. This encodes CASRTLDRGIGYTF. The genes are TRBV6-5 and TRBJ1-2, with TRBD1 matching 10 bases. The CDR3 contains 14 residues. CDR1 is MNHEY, CDR2 SVGAGI, per germline. V was clipped by 6 bases and J by 7 bases; unmatched bases: 8.

The rearrangement uses TRBV6-2 or TRBV6-3 and TRBJ1-5; maybe TRBD1 (6 bases). V was clipped by 6 bases and J by 0 bases, with 21 bases between them. This CDR3 region has 18 residues. Germline V lookup: CDR1 MNHEY, CDR2 SVGEGT. The CDR3 loop is CASSTIIGDTFSNQPQHF. The CDR3 DNA sequence: TGTGCCAGCAGCACCATAATCGGGGACACGTTTAGCAATCAGCCCCAGCATTTT.

This rearrangement joins TRBV30 to TRBJ1-4, with D tentatively TRBD1 (6 bases). The CDR3 covers 13 residues. V lost 5 bases, J lost 3 bases, and 10 bases lay in between. Per germline, CDR1 GTSNPN and CDR2 SVGIG (reference sequence). CDR3 sequence: CAWDQGPNEKLFF. CDR3 nucleotides: TGTGCCTGGGACCAGGGGCCTAATGAAAAACTGTTTTTT.

The rearrangement uses TRBV4-1 and TRBJ2-5; weak D call: TRBD2 (6 bases). The germline V gene has CDR1 MGHRA and CDR2 YSYEKL. The length of the CDR3 is 16 residues. The V end lost 2 bases, the J end lost 0 bases, and 13 bases lay between the germline ends. In DNA form, the CDR3 reads TGCGCCAGCAGCCAACCCGGGGGATTTCACCAAGAGACCCAGTACTTC. It specifies CASSQPGGFHQETQYF.

This chain links TRBV6-5 with TRBJ2-1; TRBD1 matches at 8 bases. Germline values: CDR1 MNHEY, CDR2 SVGAGI. This CDR3 has 16 residues. The V and J ends lost 2 bases and 5 bases, in that order; junction bases with no gene match: 8. DNA of the CDR3: TGTGCCAGCAGTTACCTTAGGGGACAGGCCGACAATGAGCAGTTCTTC. This translates into CASSYLRGQADNEQFF.

The gene calls are TRBV11-3 and TRBJ2-1; the D gene is possibly TRBD2 (5 bases). The CDR3 runs 16 residues. V lost 4 bases and J 4 bases, leaving 17 bases between the germline ends. Germline CDR1 and CDR2: SGHNT and YENEEA. The CDR3 coding sequence is TGTGCCAGCAGCTCCGATCGGGGTCGTGATTACAATGAGCAGTTCTTC. It specifies CASSSDRGRDYNEQFF.

The chain carries TRBV7-9 and TRBJ1-2; D gene unclear. V was cut by 11 bases and J by 6 bases, with 16 bases left in between. The CDR3 runs to 12 residues. Looked up from germline, CDR1 is SEHNR and CDR2 is FQNEAQ (reference sequence). The CDR3 loop reads CAVFRRPDGYTF. CDR3 coding DNA: TGTGCCGTGTTTCGTCGTCCTGATGGCTACACCTTC. Full variable domain (rest looked up from reference TRBV7-9 and TRBJ1-2): DTGVSQNPRHKITKRGQNVTFRCDPISEHNRLYWYRQTLGQGPEFLTYFQNEAQLEKSRLLSDRFSAERPKGSFSTLEIQRTEQGDSAMYLCAVFRRPDGYTFGSGTRLTVV.

The V and J genes are TRBV6-5 and TRBJ2-5; TRBD1 is a possible D gene (5 bases). The CDR3 consists of 14 residues. Between the trimmed V and J ends, which lost 5 bases and 5 bases, there was a span of 15 bases. Germline assignment: CDR1 MNHEY and CDR2 SVGAGI. The chain's CDR3 is CASSNRQIKETQYF. The CDR3 nucleotides read TGTGCCAGCAGTAATCGACAGATAAAGGAGACCCAGTACTTC.

This clone was seen just once. No DNA is shown, since the ends of the CDR3 on it are uncertain; the CDR3 is the one TCRdb lists. This sequence joins TRBV4-3 and TRBJ2-1; the DNA was not compared with TRBD1, the D call given in the table. Germline-derived CDR1 and CDR2 are LGHNA and YSLEER. The CDR3 length equals 17 residues, ends included. CDR3 residues: CASSQDFGPGGYNEQFF.

The chain links TRBV2 to TRBJ2-2, with a possible D match to TRBD1 (6 bases). V was clipped by 5 bases and J by 6 bases, with 13 bases between them. This CDR3 region has 14 residues. Germline values: CDR1 SNHLY, CDR2 FYNNEI. CDR3 in amino acids: CASSPLKGAGELFF. The CDR3 DNA sequence: TGTGCCAGCAGTCCCCTTAAGGGGGCCGGGGAGCTGTTTTTT.

J is TRBJ1-2 and V is TRBV6-5; D unresolved. The CDR3 spans 14 residues. The V end lost 2 bases, the J end lost 2 bases, and 9 bases lay between the germline ends. Per germline, CDR1 MNHEY and CDR2 SVGAGI. The CDR3 loop reads CASSYGGENYGYTF. The CDR3 nucleotides are TGTGCCAGCAGTTACGGCGGTGAAAACTATGGCTACACCTTC.

The genes are TRBV5-1 and TRBJ2-7; D remains unclear. The CDR3 is 13 residues long. The germline CDR1 and CDR2 sequences are SGHRS and YFSETQ. Trimming stripped 2 bases from V and 0 bases from J, with 6 bases between. CDR3 sequence (DNA): TGCGCCAGCAGCTTACAGAGCTCCTACGAGCAGTACTTC. It encodes CASSLQSSYEQYF.

This sequence joins TRBV6-5 and TRBJ1-2; D not certain. This CDR3 is 13 amino acids long. Germline CDR1 reads MNHEY; CDR2 reads SVGAGI. V was shortened by 3 bases and J by 4 bases, with 9 bases between the two germline ends. The CDR3 loop is CASSYGHSYGYTF. The CDR3 DNA is TGTGCCAGCAGTTATGGGCACTCCTATGGCTACACCTTC.

The rearrangement joins TRBV19 to TRBJ1-4; perhaps TRBD1 as D (5 bases). Trimming stripped 4 bases from V and 4 bases from J, with 13 bases between. Germline CDR1 reads LNHDA; CDR2 reads SQIVND (reference sequence). The length of the CDR3 is 15 residues. CDR3 residues: CASSTRDSLNEKLFF. CDR3 bases: TGTGCCAGTAGTACCCGAGACAGCCTTAATGAAAAACTGTTTTTT.

The chain uses TRBV29-1 and TRBJ1-1; D uncertain. This CDR3 has 12 amino acids. CDR1 and CDR2 from the germline V gene are SQVTM and ANQGSEA. V was trimmed by 4 bases and J by 10 bases, leaving 16 bases between them. The CDR3 region has the DNA TGCAGCGTTGGGGAGCAGCCTCTTGGAGCTTTCTTT. Protein sequence: CSVGEQPLGAFF.

Points on this clone: Other DNA sequences within the sample encode an identical CDR3. This sequence joins TRBV9 and TRBJ2-3, with no clear D. The germline CDR1 and CDR2 sequences are SGDLS and YYNGEE. This CDR3 has 13 amino acids. V dropped 2 bases and J dropped 1 base, with 5 bases sitting between them. CDR3 amino acids: CASSVQGTDTQYF. The CDR3 nucleotides read TGTGCCAGCAGCGTGCAGGGCACAGATACGCAGTATTTT.

The V gene is TRBV6-2 or TRBV6-3, the J gene TRBJ2-7; a possible D gene is TRBD2 (5 bases). V was pared by 5 bases and J by 5 bases, with 19 bases between. Germline-derived CDR1 and CDR2 are MNHEY and SVGEGT. The CDR3 totals 15 residues. CDR3 bases: TGTGCCAGCAGTCCCGCTGGTCCGGGGTCGGACGAGCAGTACTTC. It specifies CASSPAGPGSDEQYF.

This clone was picked up one time. The chain is built from TRBV29-1 and TRBJ2-2, with 9 bases matching TRBD1. The CDR3 loop spans 14 amino acids. V lost 4 bases, J lost 3 bases, and 3 bases stayed unmatched. Germline V gives CDR1 SQVTM, CDR2 ANQGSEA. The CDR3 here is CSVGQGGYTGELFF. The CDR3 DNA follows: TGCAGCGTTGGACAGGGGGGGTACACCGGGGAGCTGTTTTTT.

This clone was recorded a few times. The chain is built from TRBV7-2 and TRBJ1-1; 7 positions agree with TRBD1. CDR1 and CDR2 from the germline V gene are SGHTA and FQGNSA. V dropped 5 bases and J dropped 1; count of bases not matched to a gene: 4. The length of the CDR3 is 14 residues. DNA for the CDR3: TGTGCCAGCAGCCGGCAGGGGGAGAACACTGAAGCTTTCTTT. Translating gives CASSRQGENTEAFF.

J is TRBJ2-2 and V is TRBV13, with 12 bases that match TRBD2. This CDR3 contains 16 residues. Per germline, CDR1 PRHDT and CDR2 FYEKMQ (reference sequence). The V and J ends lost 6 bases and 0 bases, in that order; junction bases with no gene match: 2. CDR3 amino acids: CASSPSGGANTGELFF. CDR3 in DNA: TGTGCCAGCAGTCCTAGCGGGGGGGCGAACACCGGGGAGCTGTTTTTT.

The chain employs TRBV13 and TRBJ2-5; D is possibly TRBD2 (6 bases). Germline V gene data show CDR1 as PRHDT and CDR2 as FYEKMQ (reference sequence). V lost 5 bases to trimming and J lost 7 bases, with 11 bases between them. The CDR3 has 12 amino acids. The CDR3 DNA sequence: TGTGCCAGCAGCGGTCTGGAGGGGACCCAGTACTTC. Its translation is CASSGLEGTQYF.

The chain employs TRBV4-3 and TRBJ1-2; D perhaps matches TRBD1 (6 bases). The CDR3 extends over 16 amino acids. The V and J ends lost 0 bases and 1 base respectively, with 12 bases between them. Germline loops: CDR1 LGHNA, CDR2 YSLEER. CDR3 nucleotide sequence: TGCGCCAGCAGCCAAGAGGCCAGGGGTTTTAACTATGGCTACACCTTC. This codes for CASSQEARGFNYGYTF.

The chain uses TRBV4-1 and TRBJ2-7, with TRBD1 identical over 7 bases. The CDR3 runs to 17 residues. Trimming at V came to 3 bases and at J to 2 bases, leaving 13 bases not matched to a gene. Germline V gene data show CDR1 as MGHRA and CDR2 as YSYEKL. CDR3 coding DNA: TGCGCCAGCAGCCAGGGGTTAACCGGGACAGTTACCTACGAGCAGTACTTC. Protein: CASSQGLTGTVTYEQYF.

This clone was recorded only once. The rearrangement joins TRBV12-3 or TRBV12-4 to TRBJ1-4, with D perhaps TRBD1 (5 bases). Trimming removed 2 bases from V and 8 bases from J, with 9 bases in between. The CDR3 runs 13 residues. CDR3 sequence: CASSLQGGEKLFF. CDR3 coding DNA: TGTGCCAGCAGTTTACAGGGAGGAGAAAAACTGTTTTTT.

This rearrangement joins TRBV5-1 to TRBJ2-7, with a possible D match to TRBD2 (6 bases). The CDR3 is made up of 15 amino acids. CDR1 is SGHRS and CDR2 is YFSETQ in the germline V gene. Deletions cut 0 bases from V and 2 bases from J, with 12 bases between. The CDR3 DNA reads as TGCGCCAGCAGCTTGGATGGAGGGAGACCCTACGAGCAGTACTTC. This encodes CASSLDGGRPYEQYF.

V usage is TRBV5-6 and J usage is TRBJ1-5; D is possibly TRBD1 (6 bases). The germline gives CDR1 SGHDT, CDR2 YYEEEE. V was cut by 4 bases and J by 0 bases, with 8 bases left in between. This CDR3 contains 14 residues. Here the CDR3 reads CASSGQYSNQPQHF. The CDR3 nucleotides read TGTGCCAGCAGCGGACAGTATAGCAATCAGCCCCAGCATTTT.

This clone was detected a few times. V is TRBV7-2 and J is TRBJ1-2; TRBD1 is a possible D gene (5 bases). The V gene's germline CDR1 is SGHTA and CDR2 FQGNSA. This CDR3 comprises 13 residues. Deletions cut 6 bases from V and 7 bases from J, with 15 bases between. DNA for the CDR3: TGTGCCAGCAGGCGGGGAGGGGAAGGTGGCTACACCTTC. Its protein is CASRRGGEGGYTF.

This clone was seen a single time. This chain connects TRBV7-2 to TRBJ2-1, with D perhaps TRBD2 (5 bases). Trimming left V 3 bases short and J 8 bases short, with 17 bases between. CDR1 is SGHTA, CDR2 FQGNSA, per germline. The CDR3 is 15 residues long. DNA of the CDR3: TGTGCCAGCAGCTTTGACCGACTTGAGGGCGATGAGCAGTTCTTC. Its translation: CASSFDRLEGDEQFF.

V and J are TRBV18 and TRBJ2-5; 10 positions match TRBD1. The CDR3 extends over 15 amino acids. After removal of 3 bases from V and 4 bases from J, the junction contained 5 bases not matched to a gene. Germline assignment: CDR1 KGHSH and CDR2 LQKENI. The chain's CDR3 is CASSPNGQGGETQYF. In nucleotides, the CDR3 is TGTGCCAGCTCACCGAACGGACAGGGGGGAGAGACCCAGTACTTC. The full variable domain, rest sourced from reference TRBV18 and TRBJ2-5, is NAGVMQNPRHLVRRRGQEARLRCSPMKGHSHVYWYRQLPEEGLKFMVYLQKENIIDESGMPKERFSAEFPKEGPSILRIQQVVRGDSAAYFCASSPNGQGGETQYFGPGTRLLVL.